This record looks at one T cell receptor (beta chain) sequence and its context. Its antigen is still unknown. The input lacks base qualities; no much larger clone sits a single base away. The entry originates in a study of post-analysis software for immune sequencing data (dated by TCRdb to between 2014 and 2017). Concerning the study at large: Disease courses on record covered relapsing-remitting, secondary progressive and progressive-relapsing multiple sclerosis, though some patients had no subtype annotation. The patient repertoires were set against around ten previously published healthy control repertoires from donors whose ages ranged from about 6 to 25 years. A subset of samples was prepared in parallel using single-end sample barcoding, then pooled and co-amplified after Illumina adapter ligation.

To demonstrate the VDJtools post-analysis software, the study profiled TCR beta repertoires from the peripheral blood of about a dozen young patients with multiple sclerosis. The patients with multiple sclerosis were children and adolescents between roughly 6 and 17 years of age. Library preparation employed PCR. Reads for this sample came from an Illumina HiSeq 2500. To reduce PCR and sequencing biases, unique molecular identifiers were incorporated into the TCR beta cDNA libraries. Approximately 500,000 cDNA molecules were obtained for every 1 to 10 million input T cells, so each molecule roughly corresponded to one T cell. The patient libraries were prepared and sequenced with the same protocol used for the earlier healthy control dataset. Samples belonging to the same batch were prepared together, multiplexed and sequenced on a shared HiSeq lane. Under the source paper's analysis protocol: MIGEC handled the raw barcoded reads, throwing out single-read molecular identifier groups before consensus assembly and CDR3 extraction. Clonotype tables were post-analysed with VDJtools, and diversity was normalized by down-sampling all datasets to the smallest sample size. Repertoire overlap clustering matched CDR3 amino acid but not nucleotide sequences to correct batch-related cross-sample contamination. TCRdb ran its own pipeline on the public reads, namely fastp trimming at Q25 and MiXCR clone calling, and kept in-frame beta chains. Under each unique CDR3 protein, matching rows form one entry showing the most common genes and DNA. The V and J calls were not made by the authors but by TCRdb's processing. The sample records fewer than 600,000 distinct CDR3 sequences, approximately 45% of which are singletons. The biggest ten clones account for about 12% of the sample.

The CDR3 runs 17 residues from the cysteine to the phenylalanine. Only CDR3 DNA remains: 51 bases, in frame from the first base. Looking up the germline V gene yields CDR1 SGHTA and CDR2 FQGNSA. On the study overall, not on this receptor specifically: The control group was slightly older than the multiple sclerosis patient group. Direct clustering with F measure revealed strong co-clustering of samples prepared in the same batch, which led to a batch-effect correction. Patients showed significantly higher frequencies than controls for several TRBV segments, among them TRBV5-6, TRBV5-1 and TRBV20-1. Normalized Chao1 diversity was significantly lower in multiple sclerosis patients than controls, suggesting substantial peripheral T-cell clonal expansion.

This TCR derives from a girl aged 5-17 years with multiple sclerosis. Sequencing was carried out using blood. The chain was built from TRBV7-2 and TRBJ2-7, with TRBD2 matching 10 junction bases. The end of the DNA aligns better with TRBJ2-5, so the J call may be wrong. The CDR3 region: CASSLDSSGSFRETQYF. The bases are TGTGCCAGCAGCTTAGATTCTAGCGGGAGTTTTCGCGAGACCCAGTACTTC.